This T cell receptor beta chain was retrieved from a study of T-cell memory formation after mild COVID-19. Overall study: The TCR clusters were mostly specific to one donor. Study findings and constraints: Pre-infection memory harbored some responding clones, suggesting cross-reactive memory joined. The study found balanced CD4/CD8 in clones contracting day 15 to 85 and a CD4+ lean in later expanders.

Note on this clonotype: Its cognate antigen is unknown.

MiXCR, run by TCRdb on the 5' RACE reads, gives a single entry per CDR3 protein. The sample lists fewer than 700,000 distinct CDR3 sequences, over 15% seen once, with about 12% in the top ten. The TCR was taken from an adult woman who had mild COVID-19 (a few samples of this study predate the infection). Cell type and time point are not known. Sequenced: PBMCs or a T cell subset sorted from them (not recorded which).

The CDR3 region is CTAGGDTQYF. In nucleotides, the CDR3 is TGCACCGCTGGTGGAGATACGCAGTATTTT. This chain connects TRBV29-1 to TRBJ2-3, with no clear D. The CDR3 consists of 10 residues. Germline CDR1 and CDR2: SQVTM and ANQGSEA.